The 29 T cell receptor beta chains given below trace back to one sample, sequenced in a study of blood T cell repertoires in COVID-19. Clones were read by immunoSEQ multiplex PCR, and TCRdb kept only the in-frame ones, dropping some. The sample records 100,000 to 150,000 clones, approximately 90% being singletons. Sequencing was carried out using peripheral blood. The receptor set was obtained from a man between 65 and 79 years old with active COVID-19.

For this clone: One end of the junction fails to match germline, which may point to a read error. The chain uses TRBV30 and TRBJ1-1; D unclear. Germline V gives CDR1 GTSNPN, CDR2 SVGIG (reference sequence). CDR3 length: 10 residues. CDR3 bases: TGTGCCTGGAGCCCCCCGATGAGGGATTTT. Amino acid sequence: CAWSPPMRDF.

The gene calls are TRBV2 and TRBJ1-5; D is unresolved. CDR3 length: 16 residues. CDR1 SNHLY and CDR2 FYNNEI come from the germline V gene. Trimming took off 5 bases at V and 3 bases at J, with 17 bases between the two ends. The CDR3: CASSLEAGRVNQPQHF. CDR3 in DNA: TGTGCCAGCAGTCTTGAAGCTGGGAGGGTCAATCAGCCCCAGCATTTT.

The chain carries TRBV2 and TRBJ1-1; D is undetermined. There are 11 residues in the CDR3. Trimming shortened V by 7 bases and J by 1 base, and 4 bases separated the two germline ends. The germline gives CDR1 SNHLY, CDR2 FYNNEI. CDR3 amino acids: CASTGNTEAFF. DNA for the CDR3: TGTGCCAGCACGGGGAACACTGAAGCTTTCTTT.

The rearrangement joins TRBV27 to TRBJ2-7; 10 positions agree with TRBD1. The CDR3 has 14 residues. Trimming cost V 2 bases and J 6 bases; bases outside gene matches: 4. CDR1 is MNHEY and CDR2 is SMNVEV in the germline V gene (reference sequence). In nucleotides, the CDR3 is TGTGCCAGCAGTTTACGACAGGGGGCGGTCGAGCAGTACTTC. This codes for CASSLRQGAVEQYF.

The chain joins TRBV19 to TRBJ2-7; 7 bases line up with TRBD1. The length of the CDR3 is 15 residues. CDR1 is LNHDA and CDR2 is SQIVND in the germline V gene (reference sequence). Trimming at V came to 4 bases and at J to 1 base, leaving 7 bases not matched to a gene. In nucleotides, the CDR3 is TGTGCCAGTAGTACCCCCGGGACAGCGTCCTACGAGCAGTACTTC. Its translation: CASSTPGTASYEQYF.

This chain uses TRBV5-1 with TRBJ2-2; 9 bases match TRBD2. CDR3 length: 16 amino acids. Germline V gives CDR1 SGHRS, CDR2 YFSETQ. With 1 base clipped from V and 7 bases from J, the junction kept 8 bases outside the gene matches. This CDR3 is CASSLPSGTGGGELFF. CDR3 coding DNA: TGCGCCAGCAGCTTGCCTAGCGGGACCGGGGGCGGGGAGCTGTTTTTT.

This rearrangement joins TRBV4-1 to TRBJ2-3; 7 bases align to TRBD2. Germline V gives CDR1 MGHRA, CDR2 YSYEKL. The CDR3 consists of 18 residues. Trimming at V came to 0 bases and at J to 4 bases, leaving 13 bases not matched to a gene. The CDR3 loop is CASSQDAEGGRAPDTQYF. The CDR3 DNA is TGCGCCAGCAGCCAAGATGCGGAGGGAGGGCGGGCCCCAGATACGCAGTATTTT.

This clone was seen only a few times. The sample holds other DNA sequences that translate to the same CDR3. The genes are TRBV5-1 and TRBJ1-6; 8 positions match TRBD1. Trimming at V came to 5 bases and at J to 9 bases, leaving 7 bases not matched to a gene. Germline-derived CDR1 and CDR2 are SGHRS and YFSETQ. The CDR3 runs 14 residues. CDR3 in amino acids: CASREGQGSSPLHF. CDR3 nucleotides: TGCGCCAGCAGGGAAGGACAGGGTAGTTCACCCCTCCACTTT.

CDR3 coding DNA: TGCGCCAGCAGCTTGGAAGGGGGCGGCGTTCAGCCCCAGCATTTT. It yields the protein CASSLEGGGVQPQHF. The V gene is TRBV5-1, the J gene TRBJ1-5, with 7 positions matching TRBD1. The CDR3 extends over 15 amino acids. J was trimmed by 6 bases and V by 0 bases; bases with no gene match: 6. Germline CDR1 reads SGHRS; CDR2 reads YFSETQ.

The chain is built from TRBV7-2 and TRBJ2-2, with a tentative D call TRBD1 (5 bases). The CDR3 contains 15 residues. V lost 1 base to trimming and J lost 7 bases, with 13 bases between them. CDR1 SGHTA and CDR2 FQGNSA come from the germline V gene. Here the CDR3 DNA reads TGTGCCAGCAGCTTAGTAGGGGTAGAAGGCGGGGAGCTGTTTTTT. This codes for CASSLVGVEGGELFF.

The chain uses TRBV9 and TRBJ1-3, with a weak D call TRBD1 (6 bases). Trimming left V 3 bases short and J 0 bases short, with 16 bases between. Germline values: CDR1 SGDLS, CDR2 YYNGEE. CDR3 length: 17 amino acids. The CDR3 DNA reads TGTGCCAGCAGCGAGGGGGGGAGCTTTGCCTCTGGAAACACCATATATTTT. Amino acid sequence: CASSEGGSFASGNTIYF.

The V gene is TRBV5-1, the J gene TRBJ2-7; tentative D call: TRBD1 (6 bases). With 2 bases removed from V and 4 bases from J, the gap between germline ends came to 19 bases. The length of the CDR3 is 16 residues. Germline loops: CDR1 SGHRS, CDR2 YFSETQ. This CDR3 is CASSLSGTSIVYEQYF. DNA of the CDR3: TGCGCCAGCAGCTTATCCGGGACATCAATCGTTTACGAGCAGTACTTC.

The chain employs TRBV11-3 and TRBJ2-1; no reliable D call. Germline assignment: CDR1 SGHNT and CDR2 YENEEA. V was shortened by 4 bases and J by 8 bases, with 9 bases between the two germline ends. The CDR3 has 12 residues. The CDR3 DNA reads as TGTGCCAGCAGCTCCCCACACGATGAGCAGTTCTTC. This encodes CASSSPHDEQFF.

The chain couples TRBV12-3 or TRBV12-4 to TRBJ2-7; the D is unclear. Trimming left V 2 bases short and J 5 bases short, with 4 bases between. The CDR3 runs to 11 residues. CDR3 coding DNA: TGTGCCAGCAGTTTAAGAGACGAGCAGTACTTC. Its protein product is CASSLRDEQYF.

This chain connects TRBV5-1 to TRBJ2-7; TRBD2 agrees at 9 bases. The CDR3 sequence is 13 residues long. Germline CDR1 reads SGHRS; CDR2 reads YFSETQ. Trimming at V came to 4 bases and at J to 3 bases, leaving 2 bases not matched to a gene. The CDR3 is CASSRTSDYEQYF. The CDR3, as DNA: TGCGCCAGCAGCCGGACTAGCGACTACGAGCAGTACTTC.

This chain uses TRBV16 with TRBJ1-1; possibly TRBD1 for D (6 bases). V lost 4 bases and J 4 bases, leaving 10 bases between the germline ends. Germline V lookup: CDR1 KGHSY, CDR2 FQNENV. The CDR3 runs to 13 residues. Written as DNA, the CDR3 is TGTGCCAGCAGCCGGGAGGGGGGCACTGAAGCTTTCTTT. Protein: CASSREGGTEAFF.

The chain employs TRBV18 and TRBJ2-7; a weak D match, TRBD1 (8 bases). V dropped 4 bases and J dropped 6 bases, with 25 bases sitting between them. Germline assignment: CDR1 KGHSH and CDR2 LQKENI. The CDR3 sequence is 17 residues long. CDR3 sequence reads: CASSLQRPGGGGGEQYF. For the CDR3, the DNA is TGTGCCAGCTCACTCCAGCGTCCAGGGGGCGGGGGTGGCGAGCAGTACTTC.

The chain links TRBV18 to TRBJ2-1, with 7 bases aligning to TRBD2. The germline CDR1 and CDR2 sequences are KGHSH and LQKENI. The V gene end was trimmed by 1 base and the J gene end by 5 bases; junction bases not matched to a gene: 8. The CDR3 runs to 16 residues. CDR3 sequence (DNA): TGTGCCAGCTCACCACTCCCCGGGACTATCAACAATGAGCAGTTCTTC. Amino acid sequence: CASSPLPGTINNEQFF.

The rearrangement joins TRBV5-1 to TRBJ1-4, with unresolved D. The germline V gene has CDR1 SGHRS and CDR2 YFSETQ. The CDR3 loop spans 14 amino acids. The V end lost 1 base, the J end lost 7 bases, and 11 bases lay between the germline ends. CDR3 amino acids: CASSLRTDTEKLFF. The CDR3 bases are TGCGCCAGCAGCTTGCGAACAGACACTGAAAAACTGTTTTTT.

The V call is TRBV28, the J call TRBJ1-1, with 9 nucleotides matching TRBD1. The J segment lost 7 bases and the V segment lost 1 base, leaving 7 bases of the junction unmatched. CDR1 MDHEN and CDR2 SYDVKM come from the germline V gene. The CDR3 covers 15 residues. DNA of the CDR3: TGTGCCAGCAGTTTATACGGGACAGGGAATGGTGAAGCTTTCTTT. It yields the protein CASSLYGTGNGEAFF.

V gene TRBV11-2 combines with J gene TRBJ2-2, with 10 bases that match TRBD2. The germline V gene encodes CDR1 SGHAT and CDR2 FQNNGV. This CDR3 region has 15 residues. V dropped 3 bases and J dropped 4; count of bases not matched to a gene: 2. The CDR3 region is CASSLIAGGTGELFF. DNA of the CDR3: TGTGCCAGCAGCTTGATAGCGGGAGGCACCGGGGAGCTGTTTTTT.

The CDR3 bases are TGCGCCAGCAGCTCTGGACTAGCGGGAGGCACCGGGGAGCTGTTTTTT. It encodes CASSSGLAGGTGELFF. The rearrangement joins TRBV5-1 to TRBJ2-2, with TRBD2 matching 14 bases. Germline CDR1 SGHRS, CDR2 YFSETQ. J was trimmed by 4 bases and V by 3 bases; bases with no gene match: 2. The CDR3 runs to 16 residues.

V gene TRBV4-2 combines with J gene TRBJ2-4; 8 positions agree with TRBD1. The junction had 14 bases not matched to a gene; V was cut back by 1 base and J by 6 bases. Germline assignment: CDR1 LGHNA and CDR2 YNFKEQ. This CDR3 is 18 amino acids long. The CDR3 sequence: CASSQAFRDRINGNIQYF. Here the CDR3 DNA reads TGTGCCAGCAGCCAAGCCTTCCGGGACAGGATTAACGGAAACATTCAGTACTTC.

This chain uses TRBV27 with TRBJ2-3, with a weak D call TRBD1 (6 bases). V was cut by 3 bases and J by 3 bases, with 10 bases left in between. Germline CDR1 MNHEY, CDR2 SMNVEV (reference sequence). The CDR3 sequence is 14 residues long. The CDR3 sequence is CASSFRGLTDTQYF. CDR3 nucleotide sequence: TGTGCCAGCAGTTTCAGGGGATTGACAGATACGCAGTATTTT.

The V gene is TRBV5-1, the J gene TRBJ1-1; perhaps TRBD1 as D (6 bases). Per the germline V gene, CDR1 is SGHRS and CDR2 is YFSETQ. The CDR3 contains 15 residues. The germline V and J ends were trimmed by 1 base and 6 bases, with 16 bases remaining between them. For the CDR3, the DNA is TGCGCCAGCAGCTTGTCTTCCAGGGGTATCGCTGAAGCTTTCTTT. Translation gives CASSLSSRGIAEAFF.

The V gene is TRBV3-1 (or the pseudogene TRBV3-2), the J gene TRBJ2-4, with 7 bases that match TRBD1. Trimming removed 4 bases from V and 4 bases from J; junction bases left unmatched: 4. Germline V gene lookup returns CDR1 LGHDT and CDR2 YNNKEL (reference sequence). CDR3 size: 14 residues. In DNA, the CDR3 is TGTGCCAGCAGCCGGGGGACAGCGAAAAACATTCAGTACTTC. It codes for CASSRGTAKNIQYF.

J is TRBJ2-1 and V is TRBV24-1, with 10 nucleotides matching TRBD1. The CDR3 runs 14 residues. V dropped 3 bases and J dropped 7; count of bases not matched to a gene: 2. Germline values: CDR1 KGHDR, CDR2 SFDVKD. CDR3 sequence reads: CATSDRDRGNEQFF. Written as DNA, the CDR3 is TGTGCCACCAGTGATCGGGACAGGGGTAATGAGCAGTTCTTC.

The rearrangement joins TRBV5-6 to TRBJ2-5, with TRBD2 matching over 9 bases. Germline loops: CDR1 SGHDT, CDR2 YYEEEE. Trimming removed 2 bases from V and 4 bases from J; junction bases left unmatched: 12. This CDR3 region has 17 residues. This CDR3 is CASSLRRLAGTRETQYF. DNA of the CDR3: TGTGCCAGCAGCTTAAGGAGGCTAGCGGGAACCAGAGAGACCCAGTACTTC.

The chain is built from TRBV7-3 and TRBJ2-5; weak D call: TRBD2 (5 bases). Germline CDR1 and CDR2: SGHTA and FQGTGA. Trimming left V 2 bases short and J 1 base short, with 11 bases between. The CDR3 has 15 residues. In DNA form, the CDR3 reads TGTGCCAGCAGCTTATCGGGAAACCCCCAAGAGACCCAGTACTTC. Protein product: CASSLSGNPQETQYF.